This section outlines one TCR beta chain sequence together with its context. This clonotype turned up a few times. Its antigen is currently not known. No much larger clone is present one base from it, and per-base qualities are unavailable. The germline V gene specifies MDHEN as CDR1 and SYDVKM as CDR2. The CDR3, from cysteine to phenylalanine, totals 15 residues. The CDR3 DNA has 45 bases and is translated from base 1. A distance of 14 bases separates the germline ends of V and J, which lose 6 bases and 0 bases respectively. This sample is drawn from a study of regulatory T cells in long-lasting Graves disease (dated by TCRdb to about 2021). Background for the entire study: Persistent Graves' disease was defined as antithyroid drug treatment for over 5 years with persistently positive TSH receptor autoantibodies. In the clinical cohort, patients with persistent Graves' disease had used antithyroid drugs for an average of approximately eleven years. Patients with persistent Graves' disease were compared with patients with newly diagnosed Graves' disease using TCR sequencing and RNA sequencing of peripheral blood. A total of about 33 samples underwent TCR sequencing, from around 13 patients with persistent Graves' disease and roughly 20 patients with newly diagnosed Graves' disease. The study was conducted in China and was registered as a clinical trial.

Overall results and qualifications from the work: As a limitation, the authors acknowledged that the small sample size may reduce accuracy. Compared with newly diagnosed patients, patients with persistent Graves' disease had lower TCR Shannon entropy and fewer highly expanded clones, which suggests clonal expansion. Only peripheral blood was studied, because thyroid tissue, the primary lesion, was inaccessible. More public clonotypes were shared among persistent patients (under 3,000) than among newly diagnosed patients (966). Sequencing and analysis were restricted to the TCR beta chain. TRBV28, TRBJ1-2 and TRBJ2-5 were preferentially used in persistent disease, while TRBV20-1 and TRBJ2-1 were favored in newly diagnosed disease.

Receptor libraries were prepared by multiplex PCR. The data were produced on an Illumina HiSeq 4000. CDR3 regions were amplified by Arm-PCR with iRepertoire HTBI primers to construct TCR beta libraries. Before sequencing, the PCR products underwent gel purification. In the original analysis: Gene usage analysis of CDR3 amino acid clonotypes used the approximately 62 TRBV and around 14 TRBJ segments found across samples. COPE and FqMerger were used to merge the filtered high-quality paired reads into contigs. BLAST was used to align contigs to IMGT TRBV, TRBD and TRBJ reference genes, with CDR3 defined following IMGT. Any clonotype with a frequency above 0.1% was classified as a highly expanded clone. Shannon entropy was used to measure repertoire diversity, and the Gini coefficient was used to measure V-J evenness. A clonotype found in more than one individual was treated as public. TCRdb passed the public sequencing reads through fastp at Q25 and MiXCR, retaining productive beta sequences. Rows matching on CDR3 protein sequence are summarized as one entry with the most common DNA and genes. These V and J calls originate from TCRdb's pipeline instead of the authors' own analysis. The sample has about 310,000 distinct CDR3 sequences on record, 22% of them singletons. The top ten clones comprise roughly three fifths of the sample.

The time point label of this sample denotes: persistent/refractory GD, antithyroid drugs over 5 years with positive TRAb. For both TCR sequencing and RNA sequencing, RNA was extracted from PBMCs using TRIzol. Graves' disease was diagnosed according to American Thyroid Association guidelines. Patients for the study were recruited at an endocrinology department in Xi'an, China. From each patient, nine milliliters of peripheral blood was collected into an EDTA anticoagulant tube. Ficoll Paque Plus density gradient separation was used to isolate PBMCs, and no further T cell sorting was done. An Agilent 2100 Bioanalyzer and agarose gel were used to assess RNA quality, and a NanoDrop 2000 was used to measure RNA concentration.

This specimen was peripheral blood mononuclear cells (PBMCs), taken when the disease was refractory, from a patient treated with antithyroid drugs. This TCR came from a female donor with Graves disease. The chain links TRBV28 with TRBJ1-1; the D segment could be TRBD1, given 6 matching bases. Read as DNA, the sequence is TGTGCCAGCAGCCCCCAAAGGGGGATGAACACTGAAGCTTTCTTT. It specifies CASSPQRGMNTEAFF.